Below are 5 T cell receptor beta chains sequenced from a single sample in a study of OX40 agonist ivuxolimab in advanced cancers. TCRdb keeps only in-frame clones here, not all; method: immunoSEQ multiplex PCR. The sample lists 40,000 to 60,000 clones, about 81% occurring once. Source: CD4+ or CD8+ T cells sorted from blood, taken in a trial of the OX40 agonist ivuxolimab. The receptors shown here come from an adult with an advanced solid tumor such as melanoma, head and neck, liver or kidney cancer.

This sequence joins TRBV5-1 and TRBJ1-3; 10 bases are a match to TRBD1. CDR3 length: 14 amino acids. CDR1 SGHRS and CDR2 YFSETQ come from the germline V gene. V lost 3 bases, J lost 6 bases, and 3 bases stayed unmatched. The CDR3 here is CASSWGTGVNTIYF. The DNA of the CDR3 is TGCGCCAGCAGCTGGGGGACAGGGGTAAACACCATATATTTT.

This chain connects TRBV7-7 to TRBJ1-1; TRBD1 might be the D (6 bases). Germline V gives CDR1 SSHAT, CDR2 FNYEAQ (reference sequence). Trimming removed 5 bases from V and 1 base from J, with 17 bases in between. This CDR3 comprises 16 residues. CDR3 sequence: CASSKTGTGSNTEAFF. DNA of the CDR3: TGTGCCAGCAGCAAAACAGGGACGGGTTCGAACACTGAAGCTTTCTTT. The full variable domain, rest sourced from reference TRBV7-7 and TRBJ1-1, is GAGVSQSPRYKVTKRGQDVTLRCDPISSHATLYWYQQALGQGPEFLTYFNYEAQPDKSGLPSDRFSAERPEGSISTLTIQRTEQRDSAMYRCASSKTGTGSNTEAFFGQGTRLTVV.

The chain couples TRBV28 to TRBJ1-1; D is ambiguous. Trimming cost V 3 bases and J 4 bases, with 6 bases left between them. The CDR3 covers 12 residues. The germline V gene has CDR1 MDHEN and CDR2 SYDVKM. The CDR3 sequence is CASSFGGTEAFF. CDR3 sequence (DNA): TGTGCCAGCAGTTTTGGAGGCACTGAAGCTTTCTTT.

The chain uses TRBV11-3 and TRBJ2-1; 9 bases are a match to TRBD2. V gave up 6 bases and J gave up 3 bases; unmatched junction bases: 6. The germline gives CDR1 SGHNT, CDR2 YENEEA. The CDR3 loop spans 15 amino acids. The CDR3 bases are TGTGCCAGCAGGTCGACTAGCGGACTCTACAATGAGCAGTTCTTC. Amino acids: CASRSTSGLYNEQFF. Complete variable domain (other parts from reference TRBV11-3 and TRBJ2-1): EAGVVQSPRYKIIEKKQPVAFWCNPISGHNTLYWYLQNLGQGPELLIRYENEEAVDDSQLPKDRFSAERLKGVDSTLKIQPAELGDSAVYLCASRSTSGLYNEQFFGPGTRLTVL.

DNA for the CDR3: TGTGCCAGTAGTATCCTCGGGACAGTCTCCTACGAGCAGTACTTC. Protein sequence: CASSILGTVSYEQYF. The chain couples TRBV19 to TRBJ2-7, with 7 bases that match TRBD1. This CDR3 comprises 15 residues. Trimming at V came to 3 bases and at J to 0 bases, leaving 5 bases not matched to a gene. The germline CDR1 and CDR2 sequences are LNHDA and SQIVND (reference sequence).